This T cell receptor beta chain was obtained from a study of siplizumab effects on memory and regulatory T cells. TCRdb keeps only in-frame clones here, not all; method: immunoSEQ multiplex PCR. The data contain some 100,000 clones, less than 95% of them singletons. The CDR3 runs to 13 residues. Trimming took 1 base from V and 4 from J, leaving 5 bases between them. Germline-derived CDR1 and CDR2 are MNHNS and SASEGT. The specimen was Tregs sorted from blood. V and J are TRBV6-1 and TRBJ1-5; unclear D gene. The source is a human donor in good health. CDR3 sequence reads: CASSEGRNQPQHF. The CDR3 bases are TGTGCCAGCAGTGAAGGGAGAAATCAGCCCCAGCATTTT.